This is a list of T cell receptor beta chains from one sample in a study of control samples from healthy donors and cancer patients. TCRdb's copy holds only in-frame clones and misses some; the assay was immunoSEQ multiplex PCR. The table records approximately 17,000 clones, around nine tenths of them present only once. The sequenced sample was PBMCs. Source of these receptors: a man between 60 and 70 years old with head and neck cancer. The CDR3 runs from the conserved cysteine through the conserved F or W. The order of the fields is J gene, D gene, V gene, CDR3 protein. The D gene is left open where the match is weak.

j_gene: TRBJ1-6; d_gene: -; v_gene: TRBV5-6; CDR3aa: CASSFPTGTPNSPLHF
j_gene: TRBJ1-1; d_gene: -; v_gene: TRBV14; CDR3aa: CASSQGGSLPEAFF
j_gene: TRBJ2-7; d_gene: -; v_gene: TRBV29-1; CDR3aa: CSVEISRGSYEQYF
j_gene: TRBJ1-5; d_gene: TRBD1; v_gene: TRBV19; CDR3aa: CASSMRSDRVNQPQHF
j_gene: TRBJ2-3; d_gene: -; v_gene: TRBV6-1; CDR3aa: CASSEPDTQYF
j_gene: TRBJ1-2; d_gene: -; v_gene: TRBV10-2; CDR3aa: CASSPEGGGGGYTF
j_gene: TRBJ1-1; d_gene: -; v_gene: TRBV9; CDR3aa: CASSVVPGENTEAFF
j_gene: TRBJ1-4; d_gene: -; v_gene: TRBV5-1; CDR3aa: CASSLVRQEGEKLFF
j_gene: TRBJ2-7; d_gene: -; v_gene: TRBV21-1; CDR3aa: CASEGRSHSYEQYF
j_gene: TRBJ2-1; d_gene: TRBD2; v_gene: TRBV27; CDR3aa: CASSLRLAGGSEQFF
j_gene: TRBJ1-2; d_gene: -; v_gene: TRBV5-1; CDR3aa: CASSLEGTGSDGYTF
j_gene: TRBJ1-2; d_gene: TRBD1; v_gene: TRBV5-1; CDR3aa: CASSLTDRDPGGYTF
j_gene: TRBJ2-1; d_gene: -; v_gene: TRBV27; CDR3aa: CASSLTALGGYNEQFF
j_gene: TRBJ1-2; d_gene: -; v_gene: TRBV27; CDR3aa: CASSLSTGTYGYTF
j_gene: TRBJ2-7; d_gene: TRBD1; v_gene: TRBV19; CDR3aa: CASSKDRVGYEQYF
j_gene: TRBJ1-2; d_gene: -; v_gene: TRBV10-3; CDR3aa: CAISESGNYGYTF
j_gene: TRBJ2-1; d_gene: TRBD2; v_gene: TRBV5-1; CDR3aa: CASSPLAGANNEQFF
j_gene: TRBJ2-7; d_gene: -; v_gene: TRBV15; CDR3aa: CATSRGGPVSEQYF
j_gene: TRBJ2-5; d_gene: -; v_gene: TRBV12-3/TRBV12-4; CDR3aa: CASRFQETQYF
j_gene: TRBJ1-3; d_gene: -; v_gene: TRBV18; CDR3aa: CASSPPNASGNTIYF
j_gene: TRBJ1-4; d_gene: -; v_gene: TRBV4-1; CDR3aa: CASSPLRGIQIEKLFF
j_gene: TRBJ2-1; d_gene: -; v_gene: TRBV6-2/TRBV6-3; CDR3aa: CASSYSPEVNEQFF
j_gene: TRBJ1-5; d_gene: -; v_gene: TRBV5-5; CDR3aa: CASSLTGSPSNQPQHF
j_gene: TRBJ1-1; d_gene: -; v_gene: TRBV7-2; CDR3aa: CASSLMGYTEAFF